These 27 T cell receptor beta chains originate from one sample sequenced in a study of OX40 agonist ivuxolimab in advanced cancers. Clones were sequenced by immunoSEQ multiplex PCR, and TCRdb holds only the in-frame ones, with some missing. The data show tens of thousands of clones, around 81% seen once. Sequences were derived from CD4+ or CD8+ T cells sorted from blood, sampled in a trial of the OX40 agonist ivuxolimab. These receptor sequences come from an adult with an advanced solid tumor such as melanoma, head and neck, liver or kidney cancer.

CDR3 nucleotide sequence: TGCGCCAGCAGCTTTACTACCGCCCGTGGGACCAGCTCCTACGAGCAGTACTTC. Translating gives CASSFTTARGTSSYEQYF. The J gene is TRBJ2-7, the V gene TRBV5-1; D assignment may be TRBD1 or TRBD2 (5 bases each). CDR1 and CDR2 from the germline V gene are SGHRS and YFSETQ. Trimming stripped 2 bases from V and 0 bases from J, with 21 bases between. This CDR3 region has 18 residues.

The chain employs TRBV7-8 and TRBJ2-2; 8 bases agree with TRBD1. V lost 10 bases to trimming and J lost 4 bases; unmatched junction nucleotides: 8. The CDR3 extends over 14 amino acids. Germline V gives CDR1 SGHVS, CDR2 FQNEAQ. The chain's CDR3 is CATTGQGPTGELFF. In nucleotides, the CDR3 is TGTGCCACTACTGGACAGGGTCCCACCGGGGAGCTGTTTTTT.

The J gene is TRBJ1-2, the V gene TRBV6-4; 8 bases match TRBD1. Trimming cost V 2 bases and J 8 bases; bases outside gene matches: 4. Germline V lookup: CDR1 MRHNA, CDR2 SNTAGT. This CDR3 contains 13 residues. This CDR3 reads CASSDRRGPGYTF. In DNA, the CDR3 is TGTGCCAGCAGTGACCGCAGGGGGCCGGGCTACACCTTC.

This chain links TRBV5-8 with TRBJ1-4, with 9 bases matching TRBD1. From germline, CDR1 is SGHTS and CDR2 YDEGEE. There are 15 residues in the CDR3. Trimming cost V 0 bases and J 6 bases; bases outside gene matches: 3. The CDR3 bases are TGTGCCAGCAGCTTGGACAGGGGGCGAGATGAAAAACTGTTTTTT. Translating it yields CASSLDRGRDEKLFF. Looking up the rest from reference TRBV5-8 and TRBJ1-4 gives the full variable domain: EAGVTQSPTHLIKTRGQQATLRCSPISGHTSVYWYQQALGLGLQFLLWYDEGEERNRGNFPPRFSGRQFPNYSSELNVNALELEDSALYLCASSLDRGRDEKLFFGSGTQLSVL.

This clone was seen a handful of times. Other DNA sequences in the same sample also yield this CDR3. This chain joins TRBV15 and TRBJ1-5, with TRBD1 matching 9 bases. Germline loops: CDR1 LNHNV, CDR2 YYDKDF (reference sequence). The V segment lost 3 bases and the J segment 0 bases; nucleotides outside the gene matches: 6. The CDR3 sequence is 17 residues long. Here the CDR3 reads CATSSGNRGHSNQPQHF. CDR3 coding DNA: TGTGCCACCAGCAGTGGAAACAGGGGGCATAGCAATCAGCCCCAGCATTTT.

The CDR3 reads CASSPGQDPQPLHF. In DNA, the CDR3 is TGTGCCAGCAGCCCAGGACAGGACCCTCAGCCCCTCCACTTT. The chain couples TRBV9 to TRBJ1-6, with 7 nucleotides matching TRBD1. The CDR3 runs to 14 residues. V was clipped by 4 bases and J by 13 bases; unmatched bases: 11. The germline CDR1 and CDR2 sequences are SGDLS and YYNGEE.

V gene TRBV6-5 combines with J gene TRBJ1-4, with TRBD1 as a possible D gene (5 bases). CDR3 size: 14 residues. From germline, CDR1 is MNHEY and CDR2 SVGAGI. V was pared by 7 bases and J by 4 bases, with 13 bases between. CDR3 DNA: TGTGCCAGCACCTCCCCTGGGGGTAATGAAAAACTGTTTTTT. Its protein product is CASTSPGGNEKLFF.

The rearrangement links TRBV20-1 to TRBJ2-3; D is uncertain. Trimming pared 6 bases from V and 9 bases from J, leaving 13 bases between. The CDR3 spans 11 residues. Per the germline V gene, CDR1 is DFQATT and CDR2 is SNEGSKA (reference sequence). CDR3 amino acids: CSAPVTVTQYF. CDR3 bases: TGCAGTGCCCCTGTAACAGTGACGCAGTATTTT.

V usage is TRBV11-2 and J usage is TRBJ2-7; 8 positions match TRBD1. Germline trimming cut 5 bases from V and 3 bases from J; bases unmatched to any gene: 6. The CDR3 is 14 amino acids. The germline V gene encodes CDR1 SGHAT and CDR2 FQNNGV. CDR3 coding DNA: TGTGCCAGCAGCCCCCGGACAGGGAGCTACGAGCAGTACTTC. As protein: CASSPRTGSYEQYF.

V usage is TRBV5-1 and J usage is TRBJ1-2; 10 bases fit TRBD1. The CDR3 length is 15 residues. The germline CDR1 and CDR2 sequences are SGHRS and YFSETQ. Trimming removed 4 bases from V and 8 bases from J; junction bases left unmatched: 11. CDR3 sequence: CASSGTGTGALGYTF. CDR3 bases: TGCGCCAGCAGCGGAACCGGGACAGGGGCCTTGGGCTACACCTTC.

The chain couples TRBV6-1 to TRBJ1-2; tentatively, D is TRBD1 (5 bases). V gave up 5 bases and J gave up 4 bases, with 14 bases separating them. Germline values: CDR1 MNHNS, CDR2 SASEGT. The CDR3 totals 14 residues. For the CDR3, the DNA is TGTGCCAGCAGTCAGCGAAGGGGATCCTATGGCTACACCTTC. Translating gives CASSQRRGSYGYTF.

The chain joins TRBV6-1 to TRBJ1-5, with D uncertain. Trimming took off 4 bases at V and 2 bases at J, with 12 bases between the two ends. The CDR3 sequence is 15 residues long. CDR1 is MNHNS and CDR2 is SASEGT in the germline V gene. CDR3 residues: CASSVTSIGNQPQHF. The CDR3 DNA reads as TGTGCCAGCAGTGTGACCTCGATCGGCAATCAGCCCCAGCATTTT.

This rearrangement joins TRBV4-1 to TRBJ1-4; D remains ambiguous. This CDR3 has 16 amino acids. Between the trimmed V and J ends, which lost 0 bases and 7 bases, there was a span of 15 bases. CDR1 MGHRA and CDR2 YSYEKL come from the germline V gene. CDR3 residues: CASSQDPFGQIEKLFF. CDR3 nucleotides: TGCGCCAGCAGCCAAGACCCATTCGGTCAGATTGAAAAACTGTTTTTT.

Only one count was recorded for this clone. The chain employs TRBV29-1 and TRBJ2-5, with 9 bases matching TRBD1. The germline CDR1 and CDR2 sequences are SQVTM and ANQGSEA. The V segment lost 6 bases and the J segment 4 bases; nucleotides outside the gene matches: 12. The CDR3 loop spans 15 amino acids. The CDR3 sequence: CSVAAGTGIGETQYF. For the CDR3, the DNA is TGCAGCGTGGCAGCCGGGACAGGGATAGGAGAGACCCAGTACTTC.

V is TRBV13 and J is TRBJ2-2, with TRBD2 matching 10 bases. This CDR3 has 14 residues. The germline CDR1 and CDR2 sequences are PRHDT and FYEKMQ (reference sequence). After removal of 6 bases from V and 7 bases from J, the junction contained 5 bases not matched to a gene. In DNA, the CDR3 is TGTGCCAGCAGTGAAGGACTAGCGGACGGGGAGCTGTTTTTT. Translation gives CASSEGLADGELFF.

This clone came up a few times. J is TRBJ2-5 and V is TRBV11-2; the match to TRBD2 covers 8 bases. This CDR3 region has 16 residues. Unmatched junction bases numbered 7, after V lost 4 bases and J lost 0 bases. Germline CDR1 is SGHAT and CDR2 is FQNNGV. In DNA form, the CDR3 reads TGTGCCAGCAGCTCGCCGGGTAGCGGGGACCAAGAGACCCAGTACTTC. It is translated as CASSSPGSGDQETQYF.

The CDR3 DNA sequence: TGTGCCAGCAGCTTAGGCATCTCTGGAAACACCATATATTTT. Translation gives CASSLGISGNTIYF. The chain combines TRBV7-9 with TRBJ1-3, with D unresolved. V dropped 1 base and J dropped 0 bases, with 4 bases sitting between them. This CDR3 spans 14 amino acids. Germline assignment: CDR1 SEHNR and CDR2 FQNEAQ (reference sequence).

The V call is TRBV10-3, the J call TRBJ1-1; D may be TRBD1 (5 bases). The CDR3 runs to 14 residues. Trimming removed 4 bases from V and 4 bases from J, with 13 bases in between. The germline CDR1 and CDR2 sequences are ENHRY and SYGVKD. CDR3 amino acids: CAISGGTGTTEAFF. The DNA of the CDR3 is TGTGCCATCAGTGGGGGGACGGGGACCACTGAAGCTTTCTTT.

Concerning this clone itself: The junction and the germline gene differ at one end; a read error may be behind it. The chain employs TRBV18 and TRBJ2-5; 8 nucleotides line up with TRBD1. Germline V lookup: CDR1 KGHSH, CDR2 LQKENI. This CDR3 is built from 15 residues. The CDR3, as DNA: TGTGCCAGCTCAATACGACAGGGGATCCAAGAGATCCAGTACTTC. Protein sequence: CASSIRQGIQEIQYF.

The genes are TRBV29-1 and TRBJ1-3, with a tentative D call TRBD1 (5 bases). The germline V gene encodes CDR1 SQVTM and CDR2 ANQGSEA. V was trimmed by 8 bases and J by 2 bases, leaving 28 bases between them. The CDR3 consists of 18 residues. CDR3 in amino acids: CSPDQVPKRGNPGNTIYF. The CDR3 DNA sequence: TGCAGCCCCGACCAAGTCCCAAAAAGGGGAAATCCTGGAAACACCATATATTTT.

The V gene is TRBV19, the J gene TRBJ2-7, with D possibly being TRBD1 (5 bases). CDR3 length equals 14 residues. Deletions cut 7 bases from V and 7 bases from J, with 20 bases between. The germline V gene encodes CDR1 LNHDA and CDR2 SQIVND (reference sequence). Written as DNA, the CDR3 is TGTGCCAGTAAACGCGACAGCCACCTGGGTGAGCAGTACTTC. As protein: CASKRDSHLGEQYF. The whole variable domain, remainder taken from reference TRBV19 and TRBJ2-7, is DGGITQSPKYLFRKEGQNVTLSCEQNLNHDAMYWYRQDPGQGLRLIYYSQIVNDFQKGDIAEGYSVSREKKESFPLTVTSAQKNPTAFYLCASKRDSHLGEQYFGPGTRLTVT.

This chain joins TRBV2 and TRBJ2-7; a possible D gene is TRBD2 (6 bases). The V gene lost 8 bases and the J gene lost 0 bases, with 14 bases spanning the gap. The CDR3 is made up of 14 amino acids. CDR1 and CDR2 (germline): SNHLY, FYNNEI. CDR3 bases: TGTGCCAGCCTCCTCCGGGGGATCTCCTACGAGCAGTACTTC. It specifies CASLLRGISYEQYF.

The CDR3 DNA reads as TGTGCCAGCGGCCGGGACAGGGTGACAGAAGCTTTCTTT. As protein: CASGRDRVTEAFF. This chain joins TRBV2 and TRBJ1-1, with 9 bases aligning to TRBD1. V dropped 8 bases and J dropped 8; count of bases not matched to a gene: 9. Germline V CDR1 and CDR2: SNHLY, FYNNEI. This CDR3 is built from 13 residues.

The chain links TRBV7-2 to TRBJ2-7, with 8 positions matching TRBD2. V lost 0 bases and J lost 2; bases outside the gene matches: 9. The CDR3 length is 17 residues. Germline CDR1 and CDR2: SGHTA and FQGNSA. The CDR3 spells CASSLAGGAGAPYEQYF. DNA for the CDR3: TGTGCCAGCAGCTTAGCCGGGGGGGCAGGGGCCCCCTACGAGCAGTACTTC.

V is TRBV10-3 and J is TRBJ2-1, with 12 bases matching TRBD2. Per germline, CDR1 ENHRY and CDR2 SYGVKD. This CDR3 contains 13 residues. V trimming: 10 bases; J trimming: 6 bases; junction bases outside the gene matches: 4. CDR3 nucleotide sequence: TGTGCCACAGGACTAGCGGGGTCCAATGAGCAGTTCTTC. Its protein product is CATGLAGSNEQFF.

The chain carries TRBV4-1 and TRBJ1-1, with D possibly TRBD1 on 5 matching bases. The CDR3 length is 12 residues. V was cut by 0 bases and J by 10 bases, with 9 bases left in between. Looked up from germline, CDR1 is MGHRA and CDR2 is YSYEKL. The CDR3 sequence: CASSQDVGGAFF. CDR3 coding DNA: TGCGCCAGCAGCCAAGATGTGGGGGGAGCTTTCTTT.

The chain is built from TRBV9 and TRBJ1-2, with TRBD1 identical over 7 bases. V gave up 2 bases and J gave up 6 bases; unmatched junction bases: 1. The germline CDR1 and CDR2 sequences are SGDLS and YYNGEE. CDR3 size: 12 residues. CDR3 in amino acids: CASSVDRHGYTF. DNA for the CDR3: TGTGCCAGCAGCGTGGACAGGCATGGCTACACCTTC.